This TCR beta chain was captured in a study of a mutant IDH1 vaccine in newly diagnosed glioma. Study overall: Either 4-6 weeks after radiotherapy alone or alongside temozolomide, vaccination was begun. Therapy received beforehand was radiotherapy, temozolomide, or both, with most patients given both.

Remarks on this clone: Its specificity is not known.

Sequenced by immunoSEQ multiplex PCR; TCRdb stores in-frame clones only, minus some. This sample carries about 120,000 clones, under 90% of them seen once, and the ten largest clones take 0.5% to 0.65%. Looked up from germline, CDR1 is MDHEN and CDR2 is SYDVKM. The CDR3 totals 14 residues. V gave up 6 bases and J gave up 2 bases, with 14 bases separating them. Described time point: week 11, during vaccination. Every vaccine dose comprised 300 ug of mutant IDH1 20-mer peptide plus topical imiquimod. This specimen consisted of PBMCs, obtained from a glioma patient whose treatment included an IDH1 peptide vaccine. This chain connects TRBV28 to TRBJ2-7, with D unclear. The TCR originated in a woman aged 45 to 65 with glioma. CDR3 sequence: CASSRGTVPYEQYF. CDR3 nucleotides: TGTGCCAGCAGCAGAGGAACGGTACCCTACGAGCAGTACTTC.